A selection of T cell receptor beta chains follows, all from one sample in a study of Graves' ophthalmopathy and Graves' hyperthyroidism. TCRdb used MiXCR to reprocess the multiplex PCR reads, holding one entry per CDR3 protein. This table has around 1.1 million distinct CDR3 sequences, 35% to 45% appearing once. Sequencing was performed on peripheral blood or thyroid tissue (not recorded which). The receptors were gathered from an adult man with Graves' hyperthyroidism. CDR3s include the opening cysteine and the closing phenylalanine or tryptophan. D genes are given only for firm matches. Only some rows state a clone size, as once, few, many or a class for expanded clones.

d_call	v_call	clone_size	j_call	cdr3_nt	cdr3_aa
TRBD1	TRBV20-1	.	TRBJ2-2	TGCAGTGCTAATTCCACAGGGGAGAACACCGGGGAGCTGTTTTTT	CSANSTGENTGELFF
.	TRBV19	many	TRBJ2-2	TGTGCCAGTAGTATCTGGGACCGATCCCCCGGGGAGCTGTTTTTT	CASSIWDRSPGELFF
TRBD1	TRBV7-2	many	TRBJ2-6	TGTGCCAGCAGCTCCAGCAAGGGGGCTGGTAGGGCCAACGTCCTGACTTTC	CASSSSKGAGRANVLTF
.	TRBV10-3	.	TRBJ2-2	TGTGCCAGCAGTAAACCCGGGACACTATACCCCGGGGAGCTGTTTTTT	CASSKPGTLYPGELFF
.	TRBV20-1	few	TRBJ1-2	TGCAGTGCCCTCCAACAGATTAACTATGGCTACACCTTC	CSALQQINYGYTF
.	TRBV7-6	many	TRBJ2-7	TGTGCCAGCAGCCGAAGTGTGGGGGAAGGAGGCCCCCAACATTACGAGCAGTACTTC	CASSRSVGEGGPQHYEQYF
TRBD1	TRBV10-3	.	TRBJ1-4	TGTGCCAGCAGTGATGTGGACAGGGGCCAACTGTTTTTT	CASSDVDRGQLFF
.	TRBV30	.	TRBJ1-5	TGTGCCGGGGGAACAGGATATAGCAATCAGCCCCAGCATTTT	CAGGTGYSNQPQHF
TRBD1	TRBV15	few	TRBJ1-1	TGTGCCGTCCGGGACAGGGGGTTCAACACTGAAGCTTTCTTT	CAVRDRGFNTEAFF
.	TRBV10-3	.	TRBJ2-5	TGTGCCATCAGTGTGGGGGACGGGAGTCAAGAGACCCAGTACTTC	CAISVGDGSQETQYF
TRBD1	TRBV6-6	.	TRBJ1-1	TGTGCCAGCCGCCGGGCGGACAGGGGGCTGGGCACTGAAGCTTTCTTT	CASRRADRGLGTEAFF
.	TRBV6-6	few	TRBJ2-7	TGTGCCAGCAGTTACGGTGTGGAGAGCTCCTACGAGCAGTACTTC	CASSYGVESSYEQYF
.	TRBV2	many	TRBJ1-5	TGTGCCAGCAGTGAAGAGGTGGGGAATCAGCCCCAGCATTTT	CASSEEVGNQPQHF
.	TRBV30	few	TRBJ2-7	TGTGCCTGGAGGGGTATTGATTCTTCTATCGAGCAGTACTTC	CAWRGIDSSIEQYF
.	TRBV29-1	few	TRBJ2-5	TGCAGCGCCGTGGACATCGGTAGGGAGTCGGAGACCCAGTACTTC	CSAVDIGRESETQYF
TRBD2	TRBV9	many	TRBJ2-2	TGTGCCAGCAGCTCCGGACTAGCGGGAAACACCGGGGAGCTGTTTTTT	CASSSGLAGNTGELFF
.	TRBV2	many	TRBJ1-2	TGTGCCAGCAGGGCCGGACAGAGCTATGGCTACACCTTC	CASRAGQSYGYTF
TRBD1	TRBV6-5	.	TRBJ1-2	TGTGCCAGCAGTGAGACAGGGGGCGCAGGTGGCTACACCTTC	CASSETGGAGGYTF
TRBD2	TRBV7-3	many	TRBJ2-7	TGTGCCAGCAGCAGCTTAGCGGGGAACGAGCAGTACTTC	CASSSLAGNEQYF
.	TRBV10-3	.	TRBJ2-5	TGTGCCAGCATGGCCCCCCGGGACACGCAAGAGACCCAGTACTTC	CASMAPRDTQETQYF
.	TRBV7-2	many	TRBJ1-5	TGTGCCAGCAGCCCCTGGGAGGGCGGTCAGCCCCAGCATTTT	CASSPWEGGQPQHF
.	TRBV10-2	.	TRBJ2-5	TGCGCCAGCCGCGGGGCCCGGGGAACCCAAGAGACCCAGTACTTC	CASRGARGTQETQYF